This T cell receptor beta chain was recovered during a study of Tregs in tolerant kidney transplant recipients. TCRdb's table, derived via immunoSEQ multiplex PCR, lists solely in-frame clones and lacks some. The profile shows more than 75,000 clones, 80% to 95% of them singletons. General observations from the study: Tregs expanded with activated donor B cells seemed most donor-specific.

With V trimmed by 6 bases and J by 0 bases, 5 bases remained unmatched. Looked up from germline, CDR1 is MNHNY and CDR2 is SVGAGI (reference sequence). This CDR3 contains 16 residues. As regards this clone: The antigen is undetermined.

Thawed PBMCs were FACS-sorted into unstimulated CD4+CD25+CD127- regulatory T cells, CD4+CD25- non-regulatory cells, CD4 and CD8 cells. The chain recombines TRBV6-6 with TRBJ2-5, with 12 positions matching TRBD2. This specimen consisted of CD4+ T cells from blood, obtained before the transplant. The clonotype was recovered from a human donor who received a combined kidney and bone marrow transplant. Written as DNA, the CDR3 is TGTGCCAGCAGCCGAGGACTAGCGGGGAACCAAGAGACCCAGTACTTC. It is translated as CASSRGLAGNQETQYF.